Presented here are 27 T cell receptor beta chains from one specimen sequenced in a study of T cells after yellow fever vaccination. TCRdb called the 5' RACE reads again in MiXCR, with one record for every CDR3 protein. The sample lists a few hundred thousand distinct CDR3 sequences, 10% to 15% seen once, with approximately 0.49% in the top ten. Source: CD4+ T cells sorted from PBMCs, taken 45 days after the yellow fever booster vaccination. These receptors were collected from a man aged 30 to 39 who received the YFV17D yellow fever vaccine.

In its sample, this clonotype was seen a few times. This chain links TRBV19 with TRBJ2-1, with D perhaps assigned TRBD1 or TRBD2 (6 bases each). With 6 bases removed from V and 7 bases from J, the gap between germline ends came to 13 bases. CDR3 length: 13 amino acids. Per the germline V gene, CDR1 is LNHDA and CDR2 is SQIVND (reference sequence). The CDR3 coding sequence is TGTGCCAGTAGGAACGGAGGGGGAAATGAGCAGTTCTTC. Encoded protein: CASRNGGGNEQFF.

This clonotype came up a few times. This rearrangement joins TRBV4-3 to TRBJ2-7; D gene uncertain. This CDR3 comprises 15 residues. Germline lookup yields CDR1 LGHNA and CDR2 YSLEER. Trimming took off 0 bases at V and 0 bases at J, with 9 bases between the two ends. The CDR3 region is CASSQDAVASYEQYF. CDR3 nucleotide sequence: TGCGCCAGCAGCCAAGATGCAGTGGCCTCCTACGAGCAGTACTTC.

There are a few counts of this clonotype. The chain links TRBV5-4 to TRBJ2-1, with 9 positions matching TRBD1. The CDR3 loop spans 15 amino acids. The junction had 9 bases not matched to a gene; V was cut back by 3 bases and J by 8 bases. Germline CDR1 is SGHNT and CDR2 is YYREEE (reference sequence). Here the CDR3 DNA reads TGTGCCAGCAGCTCCCCGGGACAGGGTTTAGATGAGCAGTTCTTC. This encodes CASSSPGQGLDEQFF.

V is TRBV18 and J is TRBJ2-7; TRBD1 is a possible D gene (7 bases). CDR3 length: 15 residues. Trimming removed 3 bases from V and 7 bases from J, with 19 bases in between. CDR1 and CDR2 from the germline V gene are KGHSH and LQKENI. In nucleotides, the CDR3 is TGTGCCAGCTCACCGAGGACAGGACCAGGGGGGGAGCAGTACTTC. Its translation: CASSPRTGPGGEQYF.

This chain uses TRBV12-3 or TRBV12-4 with TRBJ2-7, with TRBD2 identical over 8 bases. CDR3 size: 13 residues. V shed 6 bases, J shed 7 bases, and the junction held 8 bases outside the gene matches. CDR3 nucleotide sequence: TGTGCCAGCAGAGCAGCGGGAGCTGGGGAGCAGTACTTC. This sequence encodes CASRAAGAGEQYF.

There are many counts of this clonotype. The gene calls are TRBV3-1 and TRBJ2-7, with 11 bases identical to TRBD1. Unmatched junction bases numbered 3, after V lost 6 bases and J lost 2 bases. The CDR3 is 14 residues long. Per germline, CDR1 LGHDT and CDR2 YNNKEL (reference sequence). The CDR3 region has the DNA TGTGCCAGCAGGAAGGGACAGGGGGCCTACGAGCAGTACTTC. This sequence encodes CASRKGQGAYEQYF.

This clonotype was seen more than once but under ten times. The CDR3 protein is CASRDLGLTGELFF. CDR3 sequence (DNA): TGTGCCAGCAGAGATCTAGGGCTCACCGGGGAGCTGTTTTTT. The V and J genes are TRBV6-2 or TRBV6-3 and TRBJ2-2; D unresolved. With 6 bases removed from V and 4 bases from J, the gap between germline ends came to 12 bases. Looked up from germline, CDR1 is MNHEY and CDR2 is SVGEGT. The CDR3 consists of 14 residues.

The chain joins TRBV12-3 or TRBV12-4 to TRBJ1-1; 7 positions agree with TRBD1. V trimming: 8 bases; J trimming: 8 bases; junction bases outside the gene matches: 11. The CDR3 runs 13 residues. CDR3 in amino acids: CASYNTGAAEAFF. CDR3 sequence (DNA): TGTGCCAGCTACAATACAGGGGCAGCGGAAGCTTTCTTT.

This chain links TRBV12-3 or TRBV12-4 with TRBJ2-3; D is undetermined. Trimming removed 7 bases at V and 2 bases at J, with 13 bases between. The CDR3 has 14 amino acids. The CDR3 region has the DNA TGTGCCAGCAAAGCCCCCCATATCACAGATACGCAGTATTTT. Amino acid sequence: CASKAPHITDTQYF.

This clonotype was counted only a few times. The chain employs TRBV18 and TRBJ2-3; 9 bases match TRBD2. This CDR3 spans 15 amino acids. Germline CDR1 is KGHSH and CDR2 is LQKENI. V trimming: 5 bases; J trimming: 6 bases; junction bases outside the gene matches: 9. The CDR3 nucleotides are TGTGCCAGCTCAACAAATAGCGGGAGTGATGATACGCAGTATTTT. This translates into CASSTNSGSDDTQYF.

J is TRBJ2-2 and V is TRBV25-1, with D unclear. Trimming took 6 bases from V and 5 from J, leaving 13 bases between them. The CDR3 contains 14 residues. Germline assignment: CDR1 MGHDK and CDR2 SYGVNS. The CDR3 DNA reads TGTGCCAGCAGCTCAAATCATGGGACCGGGGAGCTGTTTTTT. Translation: CASSSNHGTGELFF.

Only a few counts were recorded for this clonotype. The gene calls are TRBV20-1 and TRBJ2-5, with D possibly TRBD2 on 5 matching bases. Trimming stripped 0 bases from V and 5 bases from J, with 16 bases between. This CDR3 comprises 15 residues. Germline V CDR1 and CDR2: DFQATT, SNEGSKA (reference sequence). The CDR3 sequence is CSARDWALEEETQYF. For the CDR3, the DNA is TGCAGTGCTAGAGATTGGGCACTGGAGGAGGAGACCCAGTACTTC.

This clonotype was seen only a few times. The rearrangement uses TRBV4-3 and TRBJ2-5; either TRBD1 or TRBD2 may supply D (6 bases each). Trimming left V 0 bases short and J 5 bases short, with 28 bases between. This CDR3 comprises 20 residues. CDR1 and CDR2 (germline): LGHNA, YSLEER. CDR3 DNA: TGCGCCAGCAGCCAAGATAGGGTTCTGGGAGTGTTGGGGGGCCGGGAGACCCAGTACTTC. Amino acid sequence: CASSQDRVLGVLGGRETQYF.

This clonotype was detected many times. The chain uses TRBV6-2 or TRBV6-3 and TRBJ2-3, with D hard to call. Germline loops: CDR1 MNHEY, CDR2 SVGEGT. The CDR3 sequence is 11 residues long. Trimming removed 4 bases at V and 7 bases at J, with 6 bases between. The CDR3 coding sequence is TGTGCCAGCAGTTCAACGAATACGCAGTATTTT. This codes for CASSSTNTQYF.

This clonotype has just a few counts. The V gene is TRBV25-1, the J gene TRBJ1-5; 8 nucleotides line up with TRBD1. The CDR3 is 14 amino acids. Germline CDR1 MGHDK, CDR2 SYGVNS. The V segment lost 2 bases and the J segment 7 bases; nucleotides outside the gene matches: 4. In DNA form, the CDR3 reads TGTGCCAGCAGTGAAACAGGGGGGTACCAGCCCCAGCATTTT. Amino acid sequence: CASSETGGYQPQHF.

This clonotype was seen only a few times. This sequence joins TRBV5-1 and TRBJ2-5, with a possible D match to TRBD2 (5 bases). The CDR3 is made up of 18 amino acids. Trimming cost V 1 base and J 5 bases, with 24 bases left between them. Germline-derived CDR1 and CDR2 are SGHRS and YFSETQ. The CDR3 DNA reads TGCGCCAGCAGCTTGCCCCTGGGTGGAGGAGGTATTTTGGAGACCCAGTACTTC. As protein: CASSLPLGGGGILETQYF.

V usage is TRBV6-5 and J usage is TRBJ2-1; tentatively, D is TRBD2 (5 bases). This CDR3 contains 13 residues. The V end lost 2 bases, the J end lost 7 bases, and 9 bases lay between the germline ends. CDR1 and CDR2 (germline): MNHEY, SVGAGI. The CDR3 here is CASSYRCGNEQFF. The CDR3 coding sequence is TGTGCCAGCAGTTACAGATGCGGGAATGAGCAGTTCTTC.

This clonotype was seen many times. The genes are TRBV9 and TRBJ2-3, with TRBD2 matching over 9 bases. The CDR3 has 15 amino acids. The J segment lost 4 bases and the V segment lost 7 bases, leaving 10 bases of the junction unmatched. Germline V CDR1 and CDR2: SGDLS, YYNGEE. The CDR3 nucleotides are TGTGCCAGCTCCGTAGCGGGAGTACGAGCAGATACGCAGTATTTT. It specifies CASSVAGVRADTQYF.

This rearrangement joins TRBV5-1 to TRBJ2-5; 7 bases map to TRBD2. CDR3 length: 14 amino acids. Trimming cost V 3 bases and J 5 bases; bases outside gene matches: 7. Germline values: CDR1 SGHRS, CDR2 YFSETQ. CDR3 in DNA: TGCGCCAGCAGCTCGGGAGGACAAGGGGAGACCCAGTACTTC. Protein sequence: CASSSGGQGETQYF.

V usage is TRBV29-1 and J usage is TRBJ2-3; TRBD2 might be the D (6 bases). Germline CDR1 and CDR2: SQVTM and ANQGSEA. With 7 bases removed from V and 0 bases from J, the gap between germline ends came to 17 bases. The CDR3 is 15 amino acids. In DNA, the CDR3 is TGCAGCGCCCGCCCTATGGGGAGGAGCACAGATACGCAGTATTTT. Translation: CSARPMGRSTDTQYF.

This clonotype occurred a few times. The V gene is TRBV28, the J gene TRBJ2-2; 8 positions agree with TRBD1. Germline values: CDR1 MDHEN, CDR2 SYDVKM. V lost 8 bases to trimming and J lost 6 bases; unmatched junction nucleotides: 11. The CDR3 is 15 amino acids. CDR3 in DNA: TGTGCCAGCGCGGGGTGGGACAGGCGCTCCGGGGAGCTGTTTTTT. Amino acids: CASAGWDRRSGELFF. Based on the CDR3 plus reference TRBV28 and TRBJ2-2, the full variable domain is DVKVTQSSRYLVKRTGEKVFLECVQDMDHENMFWYRQDPGLGLRLIYFSYDVKMKEKGDIPEGYSVSREKKERFSLILESASTNQTSMYLCASAGWDRRSGELFFGEGSRLTVL.

The gene calls are TRBV3-1 and TRBJ2-2; 12 positions match TRBD1. Germline CDR1 LGHDT, CDR2 YNNKEL (reference sequence). Unmatched junction bases numbered 3, after V lost 4 bases and J lost 9 bases. The CDR3 length is 14 residues. The CDR3, as DNA: TGTGCCAGCAGCCCTCGGGACAGGGGGCGGGAGCTGTTTTTT. It translates to CASSPRDRGRELFF.

The sample holds a few counts of this clonotype. The CDR3 carries no conserved terminal phenylalanine or tryptophan, so it likely arises from a read error. The limits of the CDR3 on the DNA are not certain, so only TCRdb's listed CDR3 is given. V usage is TRBV6-2 or TRBV6-3 and J usage is TRBJ1-1; the table calls TRBD1, which could not be checked here. The CDR3 is 11 residues long, counting both termini. Germline values: CDR1 MNHEY, CDR2 SVGEGT. The CDR3 loop reads CASSQTGPVVV.

This clonotype was observed a handful of times. CDR3 sequence (DNA): TGCGCCAGCAGCGGCATACCTACAGATACGCAGTATTTT. It yields the protein CASSGIPTDTQYF. The chain couples TRBV5-1 to TRBJ2-3; D ambiguous. Trimming cost V 4 bases and J 3 bases, with 9 bases left between them. Germline CDR1 and CDR2: SGHRS and YFSETQ. CDR3 length: 13 amino acids.

CDR3 loop: CSGRGGTGQVETQYF. The CDR3 DNA reads as TGCAGTGGACGCGGCGGCACAGGGCAGGTTGAGACCCAGTACTTC. The chain carries TRBV20-1 and TRBJ2-5; a weak D match, TRBD1 (6 bases). The V gene's germline CDR1 is DFQATT and CDR2 SNEGSKA (reference sequence). Trimming removed 7 bases from V and 5 bases from J, with 23 bases in between. This CDR3 region has 15 residues.

This sequence joins TRBV5-1 and TRBJ2-1; D may be TRBD2 (6 bases). V lost 4 bases and J 8 bases, leaving 16 bases between the germline ends. Germline V gene data show CDR1 as SGHRS and CDR2 as YFSETQ. The CDR3 runs 14 residues. This CDR3 is CASSPGRSSDEQFF. CDR3 nucleotides: TGCGCCAGCAGCCCGGGGAGGTCCTCTGATGAGCAGTTCTTC. Looking up the rest from reference TRBV5-1 and TRBJ2-1 gives the full variable domain: KAGVTQTPRYLIKTRGQQVTLSCSPISGHRSVSWYQQTPGQGLQFLFEYFSETQRNKGNFPGRFSGRQFSNSRSEMNVSTLELGDSALYLCASSPGRSSDEQFFGPGTRLTVL.

This clonotype was counted a few times. This rearrangement joins TRBV7-8 to TRBJ2-3; D ambiguous. Germline V gene lookup returns CDR1 SGHVS and CDR2 FQNEAQ. This CDR3 spans 12 amino acids. V was pared by 4 bases and J by 2 bases, with 4 bases between. This chain's CDR3 is CASSSHTDTQYF. CDR3 DNA: TGTGCCAGCAGCTCCCACACAGATACGCAGTATTTT.